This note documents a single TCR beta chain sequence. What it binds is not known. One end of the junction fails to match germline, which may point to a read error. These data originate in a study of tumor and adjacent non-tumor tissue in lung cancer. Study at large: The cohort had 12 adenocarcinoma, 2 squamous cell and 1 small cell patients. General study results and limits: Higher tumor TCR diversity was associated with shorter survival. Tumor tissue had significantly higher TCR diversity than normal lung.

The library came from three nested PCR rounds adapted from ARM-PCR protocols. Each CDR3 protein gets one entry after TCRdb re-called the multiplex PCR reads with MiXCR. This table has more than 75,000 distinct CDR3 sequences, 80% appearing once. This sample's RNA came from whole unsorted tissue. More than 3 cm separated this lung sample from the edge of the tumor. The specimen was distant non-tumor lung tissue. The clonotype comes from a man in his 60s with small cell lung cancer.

The CDR3 nucleotides read TGTGCTAGCAGTAAGGGATCCGAGGCCAACGTCCTGATTTTC. Translating it yields CASSKGSEANVLIF. The chain links TRBV11-2 to TRBJ2-6, with unresolved D. This CDR3 contains 14 residues. Germline CDR1 is SGHAT and CDR2 is FQNNGV.